This T cell receptor beta chain originates from a study of T cells in Graves' hyperthyroidism and ophthalmopathy. Notes on the study in general: Ophthalmopathy stood apart from stable hyperthyroidism in a 13 V-J model.

The PBMCs were taken from less than 11 ml of fresh peripheral blood. RNA transcripts served as the template for amplifying TCR beta CDR3 regions. The primer set for the first-round RT-PCR of the TCR CDR3 was HTBI. One entry per CDR3 protein, called by TCRdb with MiXCR from the multiplex PCR reads. The data show approximately 590,000 distinct CDR3 sequences, with roughly 14% seen just once and about 7% held by the top ten. The germline V gene encodes CDR1 MGHRA and CDR2 YSYEKL. The CDR3 consists of 16 residues. The V segment lost 2 bases and the J segment 4 bases; nucleotides outside the gene matches: 8. This clonotype came up many times. Its cognate antigen is unknown.

Specimen: blood. This receptor was taken from a woman aged 30 to 39 with Graves' hyperthyroidism. V and J are TRBV4-1 and TRBJ1-2, with 9 nucleotides matching TRBD1. The chain's CDR3 is CASSQIPGQGSYGYTF. The CDR3 coding sequence is TGCGCCAGCAGCCAAATTCCGGGACAGGGCTCCTATGGCTACACCTTC.